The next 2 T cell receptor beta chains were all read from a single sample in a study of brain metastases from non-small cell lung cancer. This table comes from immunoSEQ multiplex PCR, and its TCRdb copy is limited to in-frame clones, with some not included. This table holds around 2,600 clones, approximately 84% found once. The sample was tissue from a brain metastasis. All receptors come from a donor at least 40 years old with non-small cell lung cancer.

The CDR3 loop is CASSYSIGQPQHF. In DNA form, the CDR3 reads TGTGCCAGCAGTTACTCGATAGGTCAGCCCCAGCATTTT. This chain connects TRBV6-5 to TRBJ1-5; no clear D. V dropped 0 bases and J dropped 6 bases, with 6 bases sitting between them. Germline V gives CDR1 MNHEY, CDR2 SVGAGI. The CDR3 is 13 amino acids.

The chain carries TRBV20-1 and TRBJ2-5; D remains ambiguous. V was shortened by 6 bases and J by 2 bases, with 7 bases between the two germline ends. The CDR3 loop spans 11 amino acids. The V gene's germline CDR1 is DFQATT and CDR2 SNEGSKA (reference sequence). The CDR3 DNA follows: TGCAGTGCCGAGGCGCAAGAGACCCAGTACTTC. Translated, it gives CSAEAQETQYF.